Shown below are 21 T cell receptor beta chains from a single sample sequenced in a study of control samples from healthy donors and cancer patients. Measured with immunoSEQ multiplex PCR; TCRdb has only the in-frame clones, and not every one. The sample includes about 150,000 clones, just over 85% of them seen just once. Material for sequencing was blood. The receptors derive from a young man in good health.

The V call is TRBV27, the J call TRBJ1-4, with unresolved D. CDR3 length equals 14 residues. Germline V lookup: CDR1 MNHEY, CDR2 SMNVEV (reference sequence). Deletions cut 5 bases from V and 6 bases from J, with 13 bases between. The CDR3 DNA is TGTGCCAGCAGTGTTTACGGACGGGATGAAAAACTGTTTTTT. Translating gives CASSVYGRDEKLFF.

This clone has a single count. The J gene is TRBJ1-2, the V gene TRBV27, with D unclear. V shed 8 bases and J shed 5 bases, with 12 bases lying between them. Germline V gene data show CDR1 as MNHEY and CDR2 as SMNVEV (reference sequence). The CDR3 contains 12 residues. This CDR3 is CASGRLGYGYTF. DNA for the CDR3: TGTGCCAGCGGAAGGCTAGGTTATGGCTACACCTTC.

The J gene is TRBJ2-5, the V gene TRBV6-6, with D possibly TRBD1 on 6 matching bases. This CDR3 has 15 residues. V was clipped by 0 bases and J by 5 bases, with 13 bases between them. Per the germline V gene, CDR1 is MNHNY and CDR2 is SVGAGI (reference sequence). The CDR3 loop reads CASSYSAGVGETQYF. DNA of the CDR3: TGTGCCAGCAGTTACTCGGCAGGGGTCGGGGAGACCCAGTACTTC.

Worth noting for this clone: Other DNA sequences in this sample translate to the same CDR3. The chain recombines TRBV15 with TRBJ2-5; D is possibly TRBD1 (6 bases). Trimming took off 0 bases at V and 5 bases at J, with 7 bases between the two ends. The CDR3 consists of 13 residues. Germline-derived CDR1 and CDR2 are LNHNV and YYDKDF (reference sequence). CDR3 sequence (DNA): TGTGCCACCAGCAGAGACAGGGGTGAGACCCAGTACTTC. Translating gives CATSRDRGETQYF.

This sequence joins TRBV9 and TRBJ2-3; TRBD2 is a possible D gene (5 bases). V lost 3 bases, J lost 7 bases, and 9 bases lay in between. The germline CDR1 and CDR2 sequences are SGDLS and YYNGEE. This CDR3 is built from 12 residues. The CDR3 region is CASSGVGNTQYF. The DNA for the CDR3 is TGTGCCAGCAGCGGGGTCGGGAATACGCAGTATTTT. The variable domain in full, with the rest retrieved from reference TRBV9 and TRBJ2-3, is DSGVTQTPKHLITATGQRVTLRCSPRSGDLSVYWYQQSLDQGLQFLIQYYNGEERAKGNILERFSAQQFPDLHSELNLSSLELGDSALYFCASSGVGNTQYFGPGTRLTVL.

This rearrangement joins TRBV18 to TRBJ1-4; D is unresolved. This CDR3 has 15 amino acids. V was clipped by 3 bases and J by 0 bases, with 8 bases between them. Germline loops: CDR1 KGHSH, CDR2 LQKENI. The CDR3 sequence is CASSPVEATNEKLFF. The CDR3 DNA follows: TGTGCCAGCTCACCCGTTGAGGCAACTAATGAAAAACTGTTTTTT.

The chain links TRBV6-2 or TRBV6-3 to TRBJ1-4; D not certain. Trimming left V 6 bases short and J 8 bases short, with 22 bases between. The CDR3 extends over 16 amino acids. Per germline, CDR1 MNHEY and CDR2 SVGEGT. The chain's CDR3 is CASSSFGPRTYEKLFF. CDR3 nucleotide sequence: TGTGCCAGCAGCTCCTTTGGGCCCCGGACGTACGAAAAACTGTTTTTT.

V and J are TRBV7-2 and TRBJ1-4; the D gene is possibly TRBD1 (5 bases). Germline assignment: CDR1 SGHTA and CDR2 FQGNSA. CDR3 length: 14 amino acids. Trimming stripped 4 bases from V and 4 bases from J, with 10 bases between. CDR3 loop: CASSSRDLNEKLFF. The CDR3 DNA sequence: TGTGCCAGCAGCTCCCGGGACCTTAATGAAAAACTGTTTTTT.

V is TRBV13 and J is TRBJ2-7, with D possibly being TRBD1 (5 bases). This CDR3 region has 14 residues. Germline CDR1 PRHDT, CDR2 FYEKMQ (reference sequence). V was shortened by 5 bases and J by 0 bases, with 11 bases between the two germline ends. The CDR3 coding sequence is TGTGCCAGCAGCCAAGGACACCCCTCCTACGAGCAGTACTTC. Translation: CASSQGHPSYEQYF.

This CDR3 is CASSPLGGTNEKLFF. CDR3 coding DNA: TGCGCCAGCAGCCCCCTCGGGGGGACTAATGAAAAACTGTTTTTT. J is TRBJ1-4 and V is TRBV5-1; perhaps TRBD1 as D (5 bases). Per the germline V gene, CDR1 is SGHRS and CDR2 is YFSETQ. V lost 4 bases to trimming and J lost 2 bases, with 12 bases between them. CDR3 length equals 15 residues.

The J gene is TRBJ2-1, the V gene TRBV11-2; TRBD1 matches at 7 bases. This CDR3 has 14 amino acids. V shed 5 bases and J 8 bases; nucleotides not matched to a gene: 9. CDR1 and CDR2 (germline): SGHAT, FQNNGV. For the CDR3, the DNA is TGTGCCAGCAGCCCAGGGGGTGATATTTATGAGCAGTTCTTC. It specifies CASSPGGDIYEQFF. Based on the CDR3 plus reference TRBV11-2 and TRBJ2-1, the full variable domain is EAGVAQSPRYKIIEKRQSVAFWCNPISGHATLYWYQQILGQGPKLLIQFQNNGVVDDSQLPKDRFSAERLKGVDSTLKIQPAKLEDSAVYLCASSPGGDIYEQFFGPGTRLTVL.

J is TRBJ2-7 and V is TRBV14, with D perhaps TRBD2 (5 bases). The CDR3 runs to 15 residues. From germline, CDR1 is SGHDN and CDR2 FVKESK. The V end lost 4 bases, the J end lost 4 bases, and 17 bases lay between the germline ends. The CDR3 coding sequence is TGTGCCAGCAGCCCGACTGTGGGGAGCCCATACGAGCAGTACTTC. It codes for CASSPTVGSPYEQYF.

The CDR3 DNA is TGTGCCAGCAGCTTAATACAGGGTTCAGGGAATTCACCCCTCCACTTT. Translated: CASSLIQGSGNSPLHF. This chain connects TRBV7-8 to TRBJ1-6; maybe TRBD1 (6 bases). Germline CDR1 SGHVS, CDR2 FQNEAQ. V lost 2 bases and J 7 bases, leaving 15 bases between the germline ends. The CDR3 runs 16 residues. Full variable domain (outside the CDR3, taken from reference TRBV7-8 and TRBJ1-6): GAGVSQSPRYKVAKRGQDVALRCDPISGHVSLFWYQQALGQGPEFLTYFQNEAQLDKSGLPSDRFFAERPEGSVSTLKIQRTQQEDSAVYLCASSLIQGSGNSPLHFGNGTRLTVT.

The chain recombines TRBV3-1 (or the pseudogene TRBV3-2) with TRBJ2-6; weak D call: TRBD1 (6 bases). The V gene lost 3 bases and the J gene lost 6 bases, with 18 bases spanning the gap. This CDR3 is 17 amino acids long. Germline loops: CDR1 LGHDT, CDR2 YNNKEL (reference sequence). The CDR3 nucleotides read TGTGCCAGCAGCCAGGTAGGACAGCCCGGAACGGCCAACGTCCTGACTTTC. Its protein is CASSQVGQPGTANVLTF.

This clone was seen more than once but under ten times. The chain uses TRBV4-3 and TRBJ2-1, with D possibly TRBD1 on 6 matching bases. CDR1 and CDR2 (germline): LGHNA, YSLEER. This CDR3 is 14 amino acids long. The V and J ends lost 6 bases and 5 bases respectively, with 14 bases between them. The CDR3 here is CASSRTGSHNEQFF. CDR3 DNA: TGCGCCAGCAGTCGTACAGGGTCCCACAATGAGCAGTTCTTC.

The V call is TRBV6-5, the J call TRBJ2-3; TRBD1 or TRBD2 may be the D gene (5 bases each). The germline V and J ends were trimmed by 0 bases and 0 bases, with 10 bases remaining between them. Germline CDR1 is MNHEY and CDR2 is SVGAGI. This CDR3 region has 16 residues. Written as DNA, the CDR3 is TGTGCCAGCAGTTACTCTCCTCGGGACAGCACAGATACGCAGTATTTT. Translated: CASSYSPRDSTDTQYF.

The CDR3 bases are TGCGCCAGCAGCCCTGGAGGTTCACCCCTCCACTTT. Amino acid sequence: CASSPGGSPLHF. The V gene is TRBV4-3, the J gene TRBJ1-6; D gene unclear. This CDR3 is built from 12 residues. Per germline, CDR1 LGHNA and CDR2 YSLEER. Trimming left V 4 bases short and J 9 bases short, with 7 bases between.

This clone was seen only once. This chain joins TRBV19 and TRBJ1-1, with D perhaps TRBD1 (5 bases). Germline values: CDR1 LNHDA, CDR2 SQIVND (reference sequence). With 4 bases removed from V and 6 bases from J, the gap between germline ends came to 9 bases. The CDR3 runs 12 residues. CDR3 region: CASSKPGSEAFF. In DNA, the CDR3 is TGTGCCAGTAGTAAACCAGGGTCTGAAGCTTTCTTT.

The J gene is TRBJ2-2, the V gene TRBV5-4; tentatively, D is TRBD1 (6 bases). CDR1 is SGHNT and CDR2 is YYREEE in the germline V gene (reference sequence). V was pared by 4 bases and J by 6 bases, with 16 bases between. There are 15 residues in the CDR3. This CDR3 is CASSRTGIAAGELFF. DNA for the CDR3: TGTGCCAGCAGCAGAACAGGGATCGCTGCCGGGGAGCTGTTTTTT.

The chain carries TRBV25-1 and TRBJ1-1, with D perhaps TRBD1 (6 bases). CDR3 length: 15 amino acids. Germline CDR1 reads MGHDK; CDR2 reads SYGVNS. With 8 bases removed from V and 0 bases from J, the gap between germline ends came to 16 bases. The DNA of the CDR3 is TGTGCCAGCGCCGTGGCAGGGGACCTGAACACTGAAGCTTTCTTT. Translated: CASAVAGDLNTEAFF.

The genes are TRBV6-5 and TRBJ1-6; D is unclear. Germline V gene sequence: CDR1 MNHEY, CDR2 SVGAGI. The V end was cut by 0 bases, the J end by 0 bases, with 6 bases between. The CDR3 sequence is 16 residues long. CDR3 bases: TGTGCCAGCAGTTACTCGATGGGCTCCTATAATTCACCCCTCCACTTT. Translated, it gives CASSYSMGSYNSPLHF.